Described below is a single T cell receptor (beta chain) sequence and its context. This record comes from a study of blood T cell repertoires in COVID-19. In the study overall: The samples span acute and convalescent COVID-19 from the United States, Italy and Spain.

The table came from immunoSEQ multiplex PCR; TCRdb's copy has only in-frame clones and leaves some out. The top ten hold 0.95% to 1.5% of the sample, which has 200,000 to 300,000 clones, roughly 88% seen once. Recruitment covered 25 or so US areas and drew participants whose ages spanned roughly 18 to 90 years. CDR3 length: 18 amino acids. V lost 3 bases and J lost 1, with 20 bases in between. Germline V gives CDR1 SGHNT, CDR2 YYREEE (reference sequence). The receptor was derived from a woman aged 40 to 55 with acute COVID-19. This sequence joins TRBV5-4 and TRBJ2-4; D is possibly TRBD1 (5 bases). Input material: PBMCs or T cells enriched from blood (not recorded which). In DNA, the CDR3 is TGTGCCAGCAGCTCCTATTCGGGCAGGGATTGGGCCAAAAACATTCAGTACTTC. It encodes CASSSYSGRDWAKNIQYF.